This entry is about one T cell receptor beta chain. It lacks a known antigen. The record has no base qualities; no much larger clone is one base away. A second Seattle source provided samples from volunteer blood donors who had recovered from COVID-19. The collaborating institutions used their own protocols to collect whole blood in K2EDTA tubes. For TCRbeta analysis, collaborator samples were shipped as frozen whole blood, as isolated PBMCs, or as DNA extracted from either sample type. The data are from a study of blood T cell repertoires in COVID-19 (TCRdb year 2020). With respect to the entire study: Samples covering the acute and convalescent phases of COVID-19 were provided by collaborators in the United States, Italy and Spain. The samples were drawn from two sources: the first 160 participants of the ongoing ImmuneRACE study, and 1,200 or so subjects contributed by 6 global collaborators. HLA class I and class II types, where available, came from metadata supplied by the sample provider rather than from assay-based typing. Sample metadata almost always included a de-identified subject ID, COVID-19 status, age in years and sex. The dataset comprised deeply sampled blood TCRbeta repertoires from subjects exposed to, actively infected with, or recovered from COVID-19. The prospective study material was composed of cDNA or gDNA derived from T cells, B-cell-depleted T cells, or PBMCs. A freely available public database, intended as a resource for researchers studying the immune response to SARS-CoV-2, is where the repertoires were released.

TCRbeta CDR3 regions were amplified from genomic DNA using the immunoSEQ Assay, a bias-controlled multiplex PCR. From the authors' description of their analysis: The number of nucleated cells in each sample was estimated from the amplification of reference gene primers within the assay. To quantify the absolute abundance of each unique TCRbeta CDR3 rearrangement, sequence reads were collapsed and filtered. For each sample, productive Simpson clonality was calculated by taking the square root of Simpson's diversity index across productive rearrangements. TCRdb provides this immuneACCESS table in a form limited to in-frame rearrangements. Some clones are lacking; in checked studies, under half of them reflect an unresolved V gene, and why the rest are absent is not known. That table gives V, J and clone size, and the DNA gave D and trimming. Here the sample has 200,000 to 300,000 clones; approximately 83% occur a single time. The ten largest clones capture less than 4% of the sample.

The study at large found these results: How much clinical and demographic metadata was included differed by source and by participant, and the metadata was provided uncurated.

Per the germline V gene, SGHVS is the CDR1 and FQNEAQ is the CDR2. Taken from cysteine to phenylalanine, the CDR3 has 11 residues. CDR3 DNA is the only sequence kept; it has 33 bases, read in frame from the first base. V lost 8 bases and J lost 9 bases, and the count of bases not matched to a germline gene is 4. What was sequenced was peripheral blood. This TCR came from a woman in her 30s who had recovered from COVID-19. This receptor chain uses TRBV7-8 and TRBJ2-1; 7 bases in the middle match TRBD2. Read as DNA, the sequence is TGTGCCAGCGAAGGGAGGGGTGAGCAGTTCTTC. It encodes CASEGRGEQFF.